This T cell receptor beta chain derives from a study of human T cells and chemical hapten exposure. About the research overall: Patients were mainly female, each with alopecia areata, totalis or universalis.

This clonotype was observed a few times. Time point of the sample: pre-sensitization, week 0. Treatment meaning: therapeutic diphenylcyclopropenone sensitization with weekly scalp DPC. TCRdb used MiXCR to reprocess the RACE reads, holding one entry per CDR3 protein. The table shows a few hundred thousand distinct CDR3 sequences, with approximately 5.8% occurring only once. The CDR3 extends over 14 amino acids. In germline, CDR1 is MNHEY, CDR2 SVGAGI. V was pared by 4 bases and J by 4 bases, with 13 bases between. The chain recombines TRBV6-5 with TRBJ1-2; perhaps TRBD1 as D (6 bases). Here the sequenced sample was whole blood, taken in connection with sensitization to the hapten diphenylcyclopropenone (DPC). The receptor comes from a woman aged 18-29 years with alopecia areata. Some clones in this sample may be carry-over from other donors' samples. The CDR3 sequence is CASSLGGGPYGYTF. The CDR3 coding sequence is TGTGCCAGCAGTTTGGGCGGGGGCCCCTATGGCTACACCTTC.